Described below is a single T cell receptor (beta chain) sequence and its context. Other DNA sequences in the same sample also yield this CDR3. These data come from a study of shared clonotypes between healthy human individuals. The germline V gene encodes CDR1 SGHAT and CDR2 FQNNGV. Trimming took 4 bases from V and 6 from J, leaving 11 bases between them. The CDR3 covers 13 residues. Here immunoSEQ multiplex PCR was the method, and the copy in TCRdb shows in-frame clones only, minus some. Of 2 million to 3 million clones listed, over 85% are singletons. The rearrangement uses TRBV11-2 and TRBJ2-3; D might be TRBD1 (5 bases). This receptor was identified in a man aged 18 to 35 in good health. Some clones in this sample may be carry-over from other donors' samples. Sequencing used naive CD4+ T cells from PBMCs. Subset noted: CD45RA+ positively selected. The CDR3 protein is CASSSDRGDTQYF. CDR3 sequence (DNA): TGTGCCAGCAGCTCCGACAGAGGCGATACGCAGTATTTT.